The subject of this entry is one T cell receptor beta chain. Its matching antigen is unknown. TCRB transcripts that were expressed got sequenced, as all of the isolated RNA had been reverse transcribed. Profiling relied on immunoSEQ multiplex PCR, and the TCRdb table lists in-frame clones only, not all of them. The sample has hundreds of thousands of clones, approximately 30% seen once. This record belongs to a study of beta chain features in type 1 diabetes. Study at large: Patients did not differ from healthy donors in age, gender or cell yield. Notes on the study in general: Moderately but significantly shorter TCRB CDR3s were found in Type 1 diabetes patients in all four CD4+ subsets.

The sequence derives from a man in his late teens or twenties in good health. The source material was naive CD4+ T cells from blood.

CDR3 DNA sequence: TGTGCCAGCAGCCCGAGGGGCGGGAGGGTGAATGAGCAGTTCTTC. Protein: CASSPRGGRVNEQFF. V is TRBV9 and J is TRBJ2-1; 9 bases fit TRBD2. Germline loops: CDR1 SGDLS, CDR2 YYNGEE. Trimming removed 4 bases from V and 7 bases from J; junction bases left unmatched: 9. This CDR3 comprises 15 residues. The variable domain in full, completed from reference TRBV9 and TRBJ2-1, reads DSGVTQTPKHLITATGQRVTLRCSPRSGDLSVYWYQQSLDQGLQFLIQYYNGEERAKGNILERFSAQQFPDLHSELNLSSLELGDSALYFCASSPRGGRVNEQFFGPGTRLTVL.